This is a list of T cell receptor beta chains from one sample in a study of beta chain features in type 1 diabetes. Assay: immunoSEQ multiplex PCR; the TCRdb copy retains only in-frame clones and omits some. This table has hundreds of thousands of clones, around 15% appearing once. The sample taken for sequencing was naive CD4+ T cells from blood. The source is a man between 18 and 29 years old with type 1 diabetes. The CDR3 runs from the conserved cysteine through the conserved F or W. D genes are given only for firm matches. Clone size is shown for a subset of rows, as once, few, many or a class of expanded clone.

size	V	D	J	CDR3	DNA
few	TRBV6-5	.	TRBJ2-1	CASRASGGSGNEQFF	TGTGCCAGCAGGGCGAGCGGCGGAAGTGGGAATGAGCAGTTCTTC
.	TRBV10-3	TRBD1	TRBJ1-1	CAIRDRENTEAFF	TGTGCCATCAGGGACAGGGAGAACACTGAAGCTTTCTTT
.	TRBV19	.	TRBJ2-1	CASSILRGGGPNEQFF	TGTGCCAGTAGTATATTACGGGGAGGAGGGCCCAATGAGCAGTTCTTC
few	TRBV7-8	.	TRBJ2-5	CASSLDSPLSVKETQYF	TGTGCCAGCAGCTTAGATTCGCCGCTAAGTGTGAAGGAGACCCAGTACTTC
.	TRBV30	TRBD1	TRBJ2-2	CAWSVQGARHGELFF	TGTGCCTGGAGTGTCCAGGGGGCTAGACACGGGGAGCTGTTTTTT
.	TRBV25-1	.	TRBJ2-1	CASSETETYNEQFF	TGTGCCAGCAGTGAGACAGAAACCTACAATGAGCAGTTCTTC
.	TRBV30	.	TRBJ1-3	CAWRDEGLSGNTIYF	TGTGCCTGGAGGGACGAGGGACTCTCTGGAAACACCATATATTTT
few	TRBV7-9	.	TRBJ1-4	CASSSIPANEKLFF	TGTGCCAGCAGCTCGATTCCAGCTAATGAAAAACTGTTTTTT
.	TRBV4-3	.	TRBJ1-5	CASSQETHSNPRGRGQPQHF	TGCGCCAGCAGCCAAGAAACCCACTCTAACCCCCGGGGGCGAGGTCAGCCCCAGCATTTT
.	TRBV5-1	TRBD2	TRBJ2-1	CASTGLAGSYNEQFF	TGCGCCAGCACGGGACTAGCGGGGTCCTACAATGAGCAGTTCTTC
.	TRBV18	.	TRBJ1-3	CASFDRRAGNTIYF	TGTGCCAGCTTCGACCGGAGGGCCGGAAACACCATATATTTT
.	TRBV29-1	.	TRBJ2-5	CSVGQGKGETQYF	TGCAGCGTTGGCCAGGGGAAGGGGGAGACCCAGTACTTC
.	TRBV4-3	.	TRBJ2-7	CASSREGDNYYEQYF	TGCGCCAGCAGCAGAGAAGGGGACAACTACTACGAGCAGTACTTC
.	TRBV29-1	.	TRBJ2-1	CSVVRGRTDNEQFF	TGCAGCGTTGTTCGGGGGCGCACGGACAATGAGCAGTTCTTC
few	TRBV4-1	TRBD1	TRBJ1-1	CASDPGQGPLGTEAFF	TGCGCCAGCGATCCGGGACAGGGGCCCTTAGGCACTGAAGCTTTCTTT
.	TRBV5-1	.	TRBJ2-3	CAGRAGETDTQYF	TGCGCCGGTCGGGCAGGGGAGACAGATACGCAGTATTTT
few	TRBV30	.	TRBJ1-2	CAWTREVLANYGYTF	TGTGCCTGGACCCGGGAGGTACTAGCTAACTATGGCTACACCTTC